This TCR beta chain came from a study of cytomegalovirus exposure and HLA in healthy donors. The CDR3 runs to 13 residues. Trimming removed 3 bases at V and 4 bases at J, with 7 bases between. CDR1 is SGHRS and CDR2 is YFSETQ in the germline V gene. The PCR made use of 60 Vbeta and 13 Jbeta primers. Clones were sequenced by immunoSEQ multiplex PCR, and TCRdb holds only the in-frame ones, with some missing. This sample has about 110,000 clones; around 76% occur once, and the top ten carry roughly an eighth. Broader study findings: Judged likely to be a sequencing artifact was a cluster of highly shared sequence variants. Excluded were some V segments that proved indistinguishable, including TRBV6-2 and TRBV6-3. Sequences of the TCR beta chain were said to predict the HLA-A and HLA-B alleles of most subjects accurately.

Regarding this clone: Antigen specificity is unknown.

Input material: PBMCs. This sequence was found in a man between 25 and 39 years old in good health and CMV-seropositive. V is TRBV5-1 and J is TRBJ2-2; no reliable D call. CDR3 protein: CASSSSFTGELFF. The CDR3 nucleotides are TGCGCCAGCAGCTCGTCCTTCACCGGGGAGCTGTTTTTT.